The clone carrying this TCR beta chain was recorded many times. None of the patients had undergone any treatment ahead of thyroid surgery. With MiXCR, TCRdb reprocessed the PCR reads. Found here are approximately 19,000 clones, 22% of them singletons; the top ten hold around 9.3%. The source of the sample is a study of metastatic and nonmetastatic thyroid tumors. Per germline, CDR1 KGHDR and CDR2 SFDVKD. V lost 1 base to trimming and J lost 0 bases, with 12 bases between them. There are 17 residues in the CDR3. This TCR was recovered from a male donor with papillary thyroid cancer or a benign thyroid nodule (not recorded which). Some clones in this sample may be carry-over from other donors' samples. Sequencing was done on a sample of tumor tissue. This chain uses TRBV24-1 with TRBJ1-5; tentative D call: TRBD1 (5 bases). The CDR3 region has the DNA TGTGCCACCAGTGATTTAAGGGGACTCGATAGCAATCAGCCCCAGCATTTT. It specifies CATSDLRGLDSNQPQHF.